This T cell receptor (beta chain) comes out of a study of regulatory T cells in long-lasting Graves disease. The CDR3 totals 13 residues. Trimming left V 7 bases short and J 2 bases short, with 12 bases between. Germline V CDR1 and CDR2: MNHEY, SVGAGI. The authors built TCR beta libraries using iRepertoire HTBI primers and Arm-PCR of CDR3 regions. TCRdb reprocessed the multiplex PCR reads via MiXCR and lists one record per CDR3 protein. The sample has hundreds of thousands of distinct CDR3 sequences, 25% to 35% seen once. On this clonotype itself: Its antigen remains unknown.

Time point here: persistent/refractory GD, antithyroid drugs over 5 years with positive TRAb. PBMC RNA served as the TCR library source. Whole-study findings and limits: Persistent cases favored TRBV28, TRBJ1-2 and TRBJ2-5. Limited sample numbers may have lowered accuracy.

The chain employs TRBV6-5 and TRBJ2-7; D remains unclear. The source is a female donor with Graves disease. Sample: peripheral blood mononuclear cells (PBMCs), taken when the disease was refractory, from a patient treated with antithyroid drugs. The CDR3 spells CASTARVTYEQYF. The DNA for the CDR3 is TGTGCCAGCACCGCCCGGGTCACCTACGAGCAGTACTTC.